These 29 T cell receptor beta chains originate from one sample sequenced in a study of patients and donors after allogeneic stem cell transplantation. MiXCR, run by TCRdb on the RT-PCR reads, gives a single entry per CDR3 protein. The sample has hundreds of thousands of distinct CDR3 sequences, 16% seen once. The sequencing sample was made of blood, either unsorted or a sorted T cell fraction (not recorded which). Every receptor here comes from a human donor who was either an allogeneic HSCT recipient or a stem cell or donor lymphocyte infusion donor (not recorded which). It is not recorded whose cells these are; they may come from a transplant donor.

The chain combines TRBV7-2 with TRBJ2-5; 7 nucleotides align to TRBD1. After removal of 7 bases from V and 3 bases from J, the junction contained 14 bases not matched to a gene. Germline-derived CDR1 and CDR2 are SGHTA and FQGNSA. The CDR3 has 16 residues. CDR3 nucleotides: TGTGCCAGCAAATGGTCCCGGACAGGAGTAAAAGAGACCCAGTACTTC. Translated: CASKWSRTGVKETQYF.

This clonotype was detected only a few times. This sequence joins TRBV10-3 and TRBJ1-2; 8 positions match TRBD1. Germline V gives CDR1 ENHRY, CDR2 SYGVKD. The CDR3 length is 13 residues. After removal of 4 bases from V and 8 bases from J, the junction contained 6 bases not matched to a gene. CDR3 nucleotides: TGTGCCATCAGTGGGACAGGGCCTATGGGCTACACCTTC. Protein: CAISGTGPMGYTF.

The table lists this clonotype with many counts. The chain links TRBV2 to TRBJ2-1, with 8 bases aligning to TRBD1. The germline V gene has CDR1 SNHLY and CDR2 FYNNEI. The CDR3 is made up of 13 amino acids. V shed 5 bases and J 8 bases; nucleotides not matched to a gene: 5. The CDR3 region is CASSNRGLDEQFF. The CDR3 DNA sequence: TGTGCCAGCAGTAACAGGGGGTTGGATGAGCAGTTCTTC.

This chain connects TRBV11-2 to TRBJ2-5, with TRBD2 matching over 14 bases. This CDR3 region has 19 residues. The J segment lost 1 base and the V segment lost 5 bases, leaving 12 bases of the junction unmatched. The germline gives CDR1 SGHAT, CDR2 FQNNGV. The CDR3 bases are TGTGCCAGCAGCCCTGCCGGGACTAGCGGGGGACAAACCCAAGAGACCCAGTACTTC. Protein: CASSPAGTSGGQTQETQYF. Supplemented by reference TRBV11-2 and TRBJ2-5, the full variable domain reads EAGVAQSPRYKIIEKRQSVAFWCNPISGHATLYWYQQILGQGPKLLIQFQNNGVVDDSQLPKDRFSAERLKGVDSTLKIQPAKLEDSAVYLCASSPAGTSGGQTQETQYFGPGTRLLVL.

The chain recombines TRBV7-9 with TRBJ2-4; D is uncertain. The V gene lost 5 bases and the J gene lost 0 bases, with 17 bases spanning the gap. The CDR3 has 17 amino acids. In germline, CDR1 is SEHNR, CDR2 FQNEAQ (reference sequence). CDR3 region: CASSAPKGPLAKNIQYF. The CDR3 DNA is TGTGCCAGCAGCGCCCCGAAAGGCCCCTTAGCCAAAAACATTCAGTACTTC. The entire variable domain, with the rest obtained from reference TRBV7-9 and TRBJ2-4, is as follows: DTGVSQNPRHKITKRGQNVTFRCDPISEHNRLYWYRQTLGQGPEFLTYFQNEAQLEKSRLLSDRFSAERPKGSFSTLEIQRTEQGDSAMYLCASSAPKGPLAKNIQYFGAGTRLSVL.

The CDR3 coding sequence is TGCGCCAGCAGCCAGGACCTAGCGGGAGGACGTTACGAGCAGTACTTC. Its translation: CASSQDLAGGRYEQYF. The chain uses TRBV5-1 and TRBJ2-7; 11 bases agree with TRBD2. Germline V gene data show CDR1 as SGHRS and CDR2 as YFSETQ. The CDR3 totals 16 residues. With 4 bases clipped from V and 4 bases from J, the junction kept 10 bases outside the gene matches.

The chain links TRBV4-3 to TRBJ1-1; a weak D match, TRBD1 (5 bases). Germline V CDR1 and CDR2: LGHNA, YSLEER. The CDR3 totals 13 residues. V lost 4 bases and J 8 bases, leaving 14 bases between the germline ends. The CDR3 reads CASSLGGTAEAFF. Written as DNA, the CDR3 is TGCGCCAGCAGCCTCGGGGGGACCGCGGAAGCTTTCTTT.

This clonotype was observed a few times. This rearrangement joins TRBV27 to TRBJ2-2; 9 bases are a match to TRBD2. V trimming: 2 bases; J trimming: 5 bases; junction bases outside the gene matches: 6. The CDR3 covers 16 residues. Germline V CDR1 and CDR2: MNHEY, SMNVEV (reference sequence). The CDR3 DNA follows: TGTGCCAGCAGTTTAGCGGGGGGGCCATGGACCGGGGAGCTGTTTTTT. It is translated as CASSLAGGPWTGELFF.

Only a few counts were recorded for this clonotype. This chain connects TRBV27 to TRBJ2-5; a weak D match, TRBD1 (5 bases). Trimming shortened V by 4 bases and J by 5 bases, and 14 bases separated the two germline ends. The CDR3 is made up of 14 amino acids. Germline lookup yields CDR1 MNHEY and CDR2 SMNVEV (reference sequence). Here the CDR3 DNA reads TGTGCCAGCAGTTGGGGAAGGGGCGGCGAGACCCAGTACTTC. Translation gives CASSWGRGGETQYF.

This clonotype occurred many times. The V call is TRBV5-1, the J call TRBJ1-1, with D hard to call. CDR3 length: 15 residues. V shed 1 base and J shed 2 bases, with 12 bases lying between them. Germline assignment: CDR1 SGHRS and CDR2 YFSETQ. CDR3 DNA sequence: TGCGCCAGCAGCTTGTCGTTGCACAGCAACACTGAAGCTTTCTTT. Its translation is CASSLSLHSNTEAFF.

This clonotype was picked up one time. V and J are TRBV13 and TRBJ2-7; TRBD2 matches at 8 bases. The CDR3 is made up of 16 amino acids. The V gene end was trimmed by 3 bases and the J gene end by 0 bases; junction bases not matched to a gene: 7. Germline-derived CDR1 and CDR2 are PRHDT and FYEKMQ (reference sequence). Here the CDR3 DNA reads TGTGCCAGCAGCTTCGCCCCCGGGACTAGCTCCTACGAGCAGTACTTC. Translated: CASSFAPGTSSYEQYF.

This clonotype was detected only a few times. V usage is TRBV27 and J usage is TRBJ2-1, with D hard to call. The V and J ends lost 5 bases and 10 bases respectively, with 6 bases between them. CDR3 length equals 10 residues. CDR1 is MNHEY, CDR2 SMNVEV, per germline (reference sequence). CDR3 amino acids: CASSVREQFF. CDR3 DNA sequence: TGTGCCAGCAGTGTCAGGGAGCAGTTCTTC.

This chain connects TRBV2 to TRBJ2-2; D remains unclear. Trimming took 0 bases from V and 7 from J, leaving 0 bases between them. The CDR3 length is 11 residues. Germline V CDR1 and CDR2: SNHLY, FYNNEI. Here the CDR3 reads CASSEAGELFF. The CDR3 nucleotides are TGTGCCAGCAGTGAAGCCGGGGAGCTGTTTTTT.

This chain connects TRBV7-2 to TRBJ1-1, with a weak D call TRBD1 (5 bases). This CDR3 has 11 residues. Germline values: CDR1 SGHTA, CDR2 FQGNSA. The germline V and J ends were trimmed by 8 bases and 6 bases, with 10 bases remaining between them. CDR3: CASLRVPEAFF. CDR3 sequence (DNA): TGTGCCAGCCTCAGGGTCCCTGAAGCTTTCTTT.

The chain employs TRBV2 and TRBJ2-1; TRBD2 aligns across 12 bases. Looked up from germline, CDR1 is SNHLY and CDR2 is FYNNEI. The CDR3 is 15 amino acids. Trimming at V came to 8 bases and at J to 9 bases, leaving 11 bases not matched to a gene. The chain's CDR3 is CASRRLAGGQVEQFF. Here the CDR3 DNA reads TGTGCCAGCCGGCGGCTAGCGGGGGGGCAGGTTGAGCAGTTCTTC.

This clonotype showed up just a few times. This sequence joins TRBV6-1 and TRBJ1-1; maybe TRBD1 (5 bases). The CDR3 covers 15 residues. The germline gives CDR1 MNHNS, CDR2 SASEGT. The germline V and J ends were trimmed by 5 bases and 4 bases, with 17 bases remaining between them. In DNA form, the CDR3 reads TGTGCCAGCAGTCCACGGATCCTAGGGGCCACTGAAGCTTTCTTT. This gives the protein CASSPRILGATEAFF.

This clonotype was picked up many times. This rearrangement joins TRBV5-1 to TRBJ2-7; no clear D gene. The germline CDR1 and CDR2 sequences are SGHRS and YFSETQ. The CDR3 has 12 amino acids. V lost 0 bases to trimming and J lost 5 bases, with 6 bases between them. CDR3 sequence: CASSLDGDEQYF. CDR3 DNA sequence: TGCGCCAGCAGCTTGGATGGAGACGAGCAGTACTTC.

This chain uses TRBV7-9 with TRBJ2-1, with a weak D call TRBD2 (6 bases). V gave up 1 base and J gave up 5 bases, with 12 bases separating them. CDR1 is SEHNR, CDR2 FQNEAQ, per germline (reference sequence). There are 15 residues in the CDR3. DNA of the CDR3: TGTGCCAGCAGCTTAGATGGGACTGTGGACAATGAGCAGTTCTTC. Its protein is CASSLDGTVDNEQFF.

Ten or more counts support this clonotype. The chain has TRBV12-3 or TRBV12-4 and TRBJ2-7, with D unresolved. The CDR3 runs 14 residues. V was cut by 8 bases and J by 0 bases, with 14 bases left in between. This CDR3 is CASAPGSSSYEQYF. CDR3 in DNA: TGTGCCAGCGCACCTGGGTCTAGCTCCTACGAGCAGTACTTC.

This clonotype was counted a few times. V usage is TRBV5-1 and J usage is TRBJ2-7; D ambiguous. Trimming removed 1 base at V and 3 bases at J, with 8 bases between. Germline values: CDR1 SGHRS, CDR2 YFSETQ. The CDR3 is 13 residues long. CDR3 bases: TGCGCCAGCAGCTTGCATCAGTTCTACGAGCAGTACTTC. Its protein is CASSLHQFYEQYF.

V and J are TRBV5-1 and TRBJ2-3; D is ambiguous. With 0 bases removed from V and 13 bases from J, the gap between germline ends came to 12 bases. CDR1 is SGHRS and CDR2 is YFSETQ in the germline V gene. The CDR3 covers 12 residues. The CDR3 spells CASSLAESEEYF. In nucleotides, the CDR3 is TGCGCCAGCAGCTTGGCCGAGTCAGAGGAGTATTTT.

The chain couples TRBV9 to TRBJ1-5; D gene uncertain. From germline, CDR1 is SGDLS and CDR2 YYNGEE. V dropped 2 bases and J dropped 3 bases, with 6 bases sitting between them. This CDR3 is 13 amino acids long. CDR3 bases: TGTGCCAGCAGCGTGTCCCCCAATCAGCCCCAGCATTTT. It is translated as CASSVSPNQPQHF.

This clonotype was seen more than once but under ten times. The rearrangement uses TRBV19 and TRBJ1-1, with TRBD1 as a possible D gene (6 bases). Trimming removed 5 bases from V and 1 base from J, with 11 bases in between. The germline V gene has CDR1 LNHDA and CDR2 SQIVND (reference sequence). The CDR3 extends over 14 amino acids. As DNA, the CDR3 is TGTGCCAGTAGTTTATGGGACAAGAACACTGAAGCTTTCTTT. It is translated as CASSLWDKNTEAFF.

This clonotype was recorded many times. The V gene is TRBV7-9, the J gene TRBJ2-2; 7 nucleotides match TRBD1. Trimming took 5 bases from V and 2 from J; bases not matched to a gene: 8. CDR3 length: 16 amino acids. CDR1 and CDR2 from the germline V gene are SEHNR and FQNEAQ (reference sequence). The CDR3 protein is CASSLRQGPNTGELFF. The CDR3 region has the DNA TGTGCCAGCAGCCTGCGACAGGGACCTAACACCGGGGAGCTGTTTTTT. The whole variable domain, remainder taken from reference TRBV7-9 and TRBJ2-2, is DTGVSQNPRHKITKRGQNVTFRCDPISEHNRLYWYRQTLGQGPEFLTYFQNEAQLEKSRLLSDRFSAERPKGSFSTLEIQRTEQGDSAMYLCASSLRQGPNTGELFFGEGSRLTVL.

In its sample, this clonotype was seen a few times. The CDR3 DNA sequence: TGCAGCGCCGACAGGAGGGGGACTGAAGCTTTCTTT. As protein: CSADRRGTEAFF. The gene calls are TRBV29-1 and TRBJ1-1, with D maybe TRBD1 (6 bases). V was trimmed by 7 bases and J by 5 bases, leaving 14 bases between them. The CDR3 is made up of 12 amino acids. Germline CDR1 SQVTM, CDR2 ANQGSEA.

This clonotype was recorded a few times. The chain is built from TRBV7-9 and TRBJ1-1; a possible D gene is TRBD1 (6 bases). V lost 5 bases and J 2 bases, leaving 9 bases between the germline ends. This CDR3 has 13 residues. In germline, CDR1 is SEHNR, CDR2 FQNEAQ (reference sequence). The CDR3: CASSVDSNTEAFF. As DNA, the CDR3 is TGTGCCAGCAGCGTGGACAGCAACACTGAAGCTTTCTTT.

The CDR3 reads CASSSPGSRQETQYF. CDR3 coding DNA: TGTGCCAGCAGCTCCCCCGGGAGCCGACAAGAGACCCAGTACTTC. The chain joins TRBV7-6 to TRBJ2-5; D may be TRBD2 (6 bases). This CDR3 is 15 amino acids long. V was trimmed by 4 bases and J by 2 bases, leaving 14 bases between them. The V gene's germline CDR1 is SGHVS and CDR2 FNYEAQ.

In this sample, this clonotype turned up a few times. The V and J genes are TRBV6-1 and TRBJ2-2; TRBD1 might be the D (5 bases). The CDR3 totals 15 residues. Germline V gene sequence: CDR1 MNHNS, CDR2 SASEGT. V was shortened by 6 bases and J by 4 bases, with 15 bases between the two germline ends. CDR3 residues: CASRTARESTGELFF. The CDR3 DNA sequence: TGTGCCAGCAGGACCGCCAGGGAATCCACCGGGGAGCTGTTTTTT.

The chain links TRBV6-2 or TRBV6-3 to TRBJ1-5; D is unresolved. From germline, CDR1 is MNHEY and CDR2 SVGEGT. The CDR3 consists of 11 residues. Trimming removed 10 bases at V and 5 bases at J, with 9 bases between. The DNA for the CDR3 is TGTGCCATCGGCGGCCATCAGCCCCAGCATTTT. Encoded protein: CAIGGHQPQHF.